This T cell receptor (beta chain) was profiled in a study of blood T cell repertoires in COVID-19. Study in general: T cells, B-cell-depleted T cells, or PBMCs supplied cDNA or gDNA.

Profiled with immunoSEQ multiplex PCR; TCRdb holds only in-frame clones, not every one. The profile shows approximately 350,000 clones, about 90% of them singletons. Germline CDR1 and CDR2: SGHVS and FNYEAQ. V lost 5 bases, J lost 8 bases, and 10 bases lay in between. The CDR3 runs 12 residues. The receptor comes from a woman aged 25 to 39 who had recovered from COVID-19. The rearrangement uses TRBV7-6 and TRBJ1-3, with D possibly being TRBD1 (5 bases). The sample comprised PBMCs or T cells enriched from blood (not recorded which). CDR3 bases: TGTGCCAGCAGCACGATGACAGACACCATATATTTT. Protein product: CASSTMTDTIYF. Based on the CDR3 plus reference TRBV7-6 and TRBJ1-3, the full variable domain is GAGVSQSPRYKVTKRGQDVALRCDPISGHVSLYWYRQALGQGPEFLTYFNYEAQQDKSGLPNDRFSAERPEGSISTLTIQRTEQRDSAMYRCASSTMTDTIYFGEGSWLTVV.